This TCR beta chain was retrieved from a study of T cells after yellow fever vaccination. TCRdb recomputed calls from the 5' RACE reads with MiXCR, one row per CDR3 protein. This table holds tens of thousands of distinct CDR3 sequences, 4.5% to 6% found once. Overall study findings and caveats: The study re-detected most primary-vaccination clones after the booster (about 95% CD4, almost 90% CD8). Almost all vaccine-responding clonotypes were not detected in the sorted memory subsets at the day 0 time point.

The CDR3 covers 17 residues. CDR1 and CDR2 (germline): DFQATT, SNEGSKA (reference sequence). On this clonotype itself: A much bigger clone sits one base away, suggesting this may be a read error.

This TCR came from a man between 18 and 35 years old who received the YFV17D yellow fever vaccine. The starting material was PBMCs, either bulk or a sorted T-cell subset (CD4+, CD8+, memory, or dextramer-sorted; not recorded which), obtained on the day of the yellow fever booster vaccination. J is TRBJ2-7 and V is TRBV20-1; D is possibly TRBD2 (6 bases). CDR3 sequence: CSASGGTYTTPSHEQYF. The CDR3 coding sequence is TGCAGTGCTAGCGGGGGTACATATACGACACCCTCCCACGAGCAGTACTTC.